These T cell receptor beta chains were read from a single sample in a study of blood T cell repertoires in COVID-19. Produced via immunoSEQ multiplex PCR; TCRdb's table is partial and in-frame only. The sample lists about 200,000 clones; 70% to 85% were seen once. Sequencing was done on a sample of peripheral blood. These receptor sequences come from a woman of 80 years or more with COVID-19, enrolled during active disease. The conserved cysteine and the conserved F or W are not part of the CDR3 here. Fields, in order: CDR3 length, J gene, V gene, CDR3 protein.

length: 9; J: TRBJ2-7; V: TRBV29-1; CDR3: SVDRGYEQY
length: 10; J: TRBJ2-4; V: TRBV2; CDR3: ASSDTRYIQY
length: 12; J: TRBJ2-3; V: TRBV7-3; CDR3: ASSLTLTTDTQY
length: 13; J: TRBJ1-2; V: TRBV6-5; CDR3: ASSKGTGGFYGYT
length: 13; J: TRBJ1-5; V: TRBV2; CDR3: ASSATDRANQPQH
length: 10; J: TRBJ1-2; V: TRBV12-3/TRBV12-4; CDR3: ASLAGGGGYT
length: 14; J: TRBJ2-6; V: TRBV18; CDR3: ASSPQPSSGANVLT
length: 14; J: TRBJ1-6; V: TRBV6-5; CDR3: ASSYLGGGYNSPLH
length: 12; J: TRBJ1-2; V: TRBV28; CDR3: ATIRDTSDYGYT
length: 15; J: TRBJ1-4; V: TRBV2; CDR3: ASSEAPGQGTNEKLF
length: 13; J: TRBJ2-1; V: TRBV9; CDR3: ASSVEGGTYNEQF
length: 11; J: TRBJ2-7; V: TRBV27; CDR3: ASRMGLIYEQY
length: 12; J: TRBJ1-6; V: TRBV6-5; CDR3: ASPFPLSNSPLH
length: 12; J: TRBJ1-1; V: TRBV6-1; CDR3: ASSESERDTEAF
length: 11; J: TRBJ1-5; V: TRBV5-1; CDR3: ASSQGQNQPQH
length: 13; J: TRBJ1-4; V: TRBV3-1/TRBV3-2; CDR3: ASSHPGQLSEKLF
length: 13; J: TRBJ2-5; V: TRBV5-1; CDR3: ASSLAPHRVETQY
length: 13; J: TRBJ1-2; V: TRBV3-1/TRBV3-2; CDR3: ASSLRGQGARGYT
length: 12; J: TRBJ2-7; V: TRBV6-1; CDR3: ASSEGGEIYEQY
length: 14; J: TRBJ2-3; V: TRBV4-1; CDR3: ATSSGASPSTDTQY
length: 12; J: TRBJ2-3; V: TRBV28; CDR3: ASLLAGDPYTQY
length: 13; J: TRBJ1-4; V: TRBV6-5; CDR3: ASSRDRGRDEKLF
length: 12; J: TRBJ2-1; V: TRBV27; CDR3: ASRRGGFYNEQF
length: 14; J: TRBJ1-1; V: TRBV27; CDR3: ASSPWRGGINTEAF
length: 14; J: TRBJ1-4; V: TRBV5-1; CDR3: ASSLDGSGGNEKLF
length: 12; J: TRBJ1-2; V: TRBV5-4; CDR3: ASSLDRGNYGYT
length: 11; J: TRBJ1-2; V: TRBV28; CDR3: ASSYTRNYGYT
length: 14; J: TRBJ2-3; V: TRBV5-4; CDR3: ASSSTGTGGTDTQY
length: 10; J: TRBJ2-5; V: TRBV6-1; CDR3: ASSEPAAGRN
length: 15; J: TRBJ2-1; V: TRBV19; CDR3: ASMGTSGRTIYNEQF
length: 12; J: TRBJ1-4; V: TRBV19; CDR3: ASNQPGDHEKLF
length: 12; J: TRBJ1-6; V: TRBV5-1; CDR3: ASSWGQPNSPLH
length: 13; J: TRBJ2-1; V: TRBV5-1; CDR3: ASSAGTSGYNEQF
length: 16; J: TRBJ2-3; V: TRBV5-5; CDR3: ASSSTSGRALSTDTQY
length: 13; J: TRBJ2-2; V: TRBV5-1; CDR3: ASSLARASGGELF
length: 15; J: TRBJ2-1; V: TRBV9; CDR3: ASSPPVGSAVGNEQF
length: 12; J: TRBJ1-6; V: TRBV19; CDR3: ASSTGGVNSPLH
length: 17; J: TRBJ2-1; V: TRBV19; CDR3: ASTMGGLAPPSSYNEQF
length: 14; J: TRBJ1-2; V: TRBV5-5; CDR3: ASSLAWGRQNYGYT
length: 12; J: TRBJ2-1; V: TRBV18; CDR3: ASSTGTGSNGEF
length: 15; J: TRBJ2-3; V: TRBV3-1/TRBV3-2; CDR3: ASSQADSVVAADTQY
length: 10; J: TRBJ1-4; V: TRBV5-6; CDR3: ASSLSDEKLF
length: 11; J: TRBJ1-5; V: TRBV6-5; CDR3: ASLGQDLGPQH
length: 12; J: TRBJ2-7; V: TRBV18; CDR3: ASSPSGTGGEQY
length: 12; J: TRBJ2-5; V: TRBV18; CDR3: ASSSTGRKETQY
length: 8; J: TRBJ1-4; V: TRBV6-5; CDR3: ASSNEKLF
length: 14; J: TRBJ2-5; V: TRBV10-3; CDR3: AISDPPGAGVETQY
length: 11; J: TRBJ2-7; V: TRBV6-5; CDR3: ASSLRLATEQY
length: 12; J: TRBJ2-7; V: TRBV5-1; CDR3: ASSSGAGLNEQY
length: 12; J: TRBJ2-5; V: TRBV9; CDR3: ASSVEGIRETQY
length: 12; J: TRBJ2-2; V: TRBV28; CDR3: ASSLLRETGELF